A single sample is the source of the 16 T cell receptor beta chains below, sequenced in a study of tissue T cells after allogeneic stem cell transplantation. Sequencing was performed with immunoSEQ multiplex PCR; in TCRdb, only in-frame clones are kept and a portion is missing. The table has 42,000 or so clones, roughly 92% seen once. The material was blood, obtained before transplantation. The receptors here all came from a woman aged 35-70 years who later had graft-versus-host disease after an allogeneic stem cell transplant.

The chain has TRBV29-1 and TRBJ2-1, with 9 bases aligning to TRBD2. Germline V CDR1 and CDR2: SQVTM, ANQGSEA. V shed 7 bases and J 9 bases; nucleotides not matched to a gene: 4. This CDR3 spans 11 amino acids. The CDR3 spells CSGVLAGEQFF. For the CDR3, the DNA is TGCAGCGGGGTACTAGCGGGTGAGCAGTTCTTC.

The gene calls are TRBV24-1 and TRBJ1-3, with 11 bases lining up with TRBD1. V trimming: 5 bases; J trimming: 6 bases; junction bases outside the gene matches: 14. This CDR3 is 18 amino acids long. Germline V gene data show CDR1 as KGHDR and CDR2 as SFDVKD. The CDR3 DNA reads TGTGCCACCAGTGTGGGACAGGGGGGTGTCTGGCCCATAAACACCATATATTTT. Translated: CATSVGQGGVWPINTIYF.

The rearrangement links TRBV5-6 to TRBJ2-1; 7 nucleotides align to TRBD1. With 0 bases clipped from V and 12 bases from J, the junction kept 6 bases outside the gene matches. Germline V lookup: CDR1 SGHDT, CDR2 YYEEEE. The CDR3 runs 13 residues. CDR3 sequence: CASSLVQDRRQFF. CDR3 coding DNA: TGTGCCAGCAGCTTGGTTCAGGACAGGCGGCAGTTCTTC.

The gene calls are TRBV9 and TRBJ2-2; D is unresolved. The CDR3 is made up of 13 amino acids. V gave up 2 bases and J gave up 4 bases, with 6 bases separating them. Per the germline V gene, CDR1 is SGDLS and CDR2 is YYNGEE. The CDR3 protein is CASSVRITGELFF. CDR3 coding DNA: TGTGCCAGCAGCGTTCGAATCACCGGGGAGCTGTTTTTT.

J is TRBJ2-3 and V is TRBV18; D could derive from TRBD1 or TRBD2 (5 bases each). V was clipped by 0 bases and J by 0 bases, with 10 bases between them. Per germline, CDR1 KGHSH and CDR2 LQKENI. The CDR3 is 16 residues long. The CDR3 bases are TGTGCCAGCTCACCACCGGCCGGGACGAGCACAGATACGCAGTATTTT. Residues: CASSPPAGTSTDTQYF.

This rearrangement joins TRBV7-9 to TRBJ2-3, with 9 nucleotides matching TRBD1. The CDR3 is made up of 14 amino acids. The V and J ends lost 3 bases and 4 bases, in that order; junction bases with no gene match: 2. The germline CDR1 and CDR2 sequences are SEHNR and FQNEAQ (reference sequence). CDR3 DNA: TGTGCCAGCAGCTTGACAGGGGGAGCAGATACGCAGTATTTT. Translating gives CASSLTGGADTQYF.

The chain is built from TRBV7-2 and TRBJ2-2; D not certain. Trimming took 4 bases from V and 3 from J, leaving 3 bases between them. The CDR3 length is 12 residues. Looked up from germline, CDR1 is SGHTA and CDR2 is FQGNSA. The DNA of the CDR3 is TGTGCCAGCAGCTCTGACACCGGGGAGCTGTTTTTT. It translates to CASSSDTGELFF.

This chain connects TRBV12-5 to TRBJ2-7, with D perhaps TRBD2 (5 bases). Germline V CDR1 and CDR2: LGHNT, FRNRAP. This CDR3 contains 15 residues. Deletions cut 0 bases from V and 3 bases from J, with 12 bases between. The CDR3 sequence: CASGLVQRTNYEQYF. The CDR3 bases are TGTGCTAGTGGTTTGGTACAGCGGACGAACTACGAGCAGTACTTC.

This chain uses TRBV4-1 with TRBJ1-2; unclear D gene. Germline CDR1 and CDR2: MGHRA and YSYEKL. The CDR3 length is 12 residues. Between the trimmed V and J ends, which lost 1 base and 4 bases, there was a span of 4 bases. In DNA form, the CDR3 reads TGCGCCAGCAGCCAAGGGGCCTATGGCTACACCTTC. Translation: CASSQGAYGYTF.

This clone was counted between two and nine times. V gene TRBV21-1 combines with J gene TRBJ1-1; TRBD1 is the table's D call, not checked against the DNA. TRBV21-1 is marked as a pseudogene. This CDR3 spans 15 amino acids. The CDR3 is CASSSPPDRESEAFF. The CDR3 nucleotides read TGTGCCAGCAGCTCCCCCCCGGACAGGGAATCTGAAGCTTTCTTT.

This sequence joins TRBV14 and TRBJ2-7; no reliable D call. Germline V gene data show CDR1 as SGHDN and CDR2 as FVKESK. The length of the CDR3 is 12 residues. With 1 base removed from V and 2 bases from J, the gap between germline ends came to 3 bases. CDR3 loop: CASSQGPYEQYF. The CDR3 DNA reads TGTGCCAGCAGCCAAGGGCCCTACGAGCAGTACTTC.

The V and J genes are TRBV10-1 and TRBJ2-4; the D gene could be TRBD1 or TRBD2 (5 bases each). The V and J ends lost 4 bases and 0 bases respectively, with 10 bases between them. The CDR3 spans 15 residues. Germline V gene lookup returns CDR1 WNHNN and CDR2 SYGVQD (reference sequence). DNA of the CDR3: TGCGCCAGCAGTGTCACAGGACTAGCCAAAAACATTCAGTACTTC. It is translated as CASSVTGLAKNIQYF.

This clone showed up just once. This chain uses TRBV5-1 with TRBJ2-2, with 8 bases matching TRBD1. Germline V lookup: CDR1 SGHRS, CDR2 YFSETQ. The trim removed 4 bases at V and 5 bases at J, leaving 7 bases unmatched. The CDR3 covers 15 residues. This CDR3 reads CASSGTGPGTGELFF. As DNA, the CDR3 is TGCGCCAGCAGCGGGACAGGTCCGGGAACCGGGGAGCTGTTTTTT.

The V gene is TRBV30, the J gene TRBJ2-1, with 9 bases aligning to TRBD1. The CDR3 has 16 residues. V lost 1 base and J lost 6; bases outside the gene matches: 10. Per the germline V gene, CDR1 is GTSNPN and CDR2 is SVGIG (reference sequence). CDR3 DNA sequence: TGTGCCTGGAGTGAAGGTCTAGGACAGGGGTCCAATGAGCAGTTCTTC. Amino acids: CAWSEGLGQGSNEQFF. The entire variable domain, with the rest obtained from reference TRBV30 and TRBJ2-1, is as follows: SQTIHQWPATLVQPVGSPLSLECTVEGTSNPNLYWYRQAAGRGLQLLFYSVGIGQISSEVPQNLSASRPQDRQFILSSKKLLLSDSGFYLCAWSEGLGQGSNEQFFGPGTRLTVL.

This chain uses TRBV28 with TRBJ2-2; perhaps D is TRBD1 or TRBD2 (5 bases each). V dropped 3 bases and J dropped 6 bases, with 11 bases sitting between them. CDR1 and CDR2 from the germline V gene are MDHEN and SYDVKM. This CDR3 comprises 14 residues. The CDR3 DNA follows: TGTGCCAGCAGTTTCCACCGAGGGGCCGGGGAGCTGTTTTTT. Its translation: CASSFHRGAGELFF. Complete variable domain (other parts from reference TRBV28 and TRBJ2-2): DVKVTQSSRYLVKRTGEKVFLECVQDMDHENMFWYRQDPGLGLRLIYFSYDVKMKEKGDIPEGYSVSREKKERFSLILESASTNQTSMYLCASSFHRGAGELFFGEGSRLTVL.

This chain links TRBV28 with TRBJ1-1, with D perhaps TRBD1 (5 bases). Trimming left V 2 bases short and J 3 bases short, with 10 bases between. The V gene's germline CDR1 is MDHEN and CDR2 SYDVKM. The CDR3 contains 14 residues. The CDR3 sequence is CASSLQGGDTEAFF. CDR3 in DNA: TGTGCCAGCAGTTTACAGGGCGGGGACACTGAAGCTTTCTTT. The full variable domain, with the rest looked up from reference TRBV28 and TRBJ1-1, is DVKVTQSSRYLVKRTGEKVFLECVQDMDHENMFWYRQDPGLGLRLIYFSYDVKMKEKGDIPEGYSVSREKKERFSLILESASTNQTSMYLCASSLQGGDTEAFFGQGTRLTVV.